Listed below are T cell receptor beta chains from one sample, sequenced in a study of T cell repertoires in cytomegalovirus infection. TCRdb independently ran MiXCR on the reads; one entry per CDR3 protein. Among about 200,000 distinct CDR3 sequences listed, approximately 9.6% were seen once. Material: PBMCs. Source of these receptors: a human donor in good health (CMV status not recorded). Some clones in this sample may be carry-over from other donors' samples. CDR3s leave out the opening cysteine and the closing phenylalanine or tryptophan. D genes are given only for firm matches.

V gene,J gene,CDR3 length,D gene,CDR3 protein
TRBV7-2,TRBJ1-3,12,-,ATMTGSSGNTIY
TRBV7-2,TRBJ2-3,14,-,ASSLVFSRGTDTQY
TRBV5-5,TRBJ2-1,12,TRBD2,ASSPQTSGSAQF
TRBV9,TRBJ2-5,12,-,ASSGGQPQETQY
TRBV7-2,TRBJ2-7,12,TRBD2,ASSRTSGRYEQY
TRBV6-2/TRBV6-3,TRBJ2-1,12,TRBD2,ASDGGSDGNEQF
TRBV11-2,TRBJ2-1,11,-,ASTSRYSNEQF
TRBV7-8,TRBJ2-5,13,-,ASRSGSGLQETQY
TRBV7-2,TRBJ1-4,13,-,ASSLVSTGSEKLF
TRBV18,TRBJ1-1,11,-,ASSRDGAPEAF
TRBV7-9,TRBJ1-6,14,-,ASSSLAGNVDSPLH
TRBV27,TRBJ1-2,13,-,ASKRMGGGSDGYT
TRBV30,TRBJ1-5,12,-,AWGRTVYDQPQH
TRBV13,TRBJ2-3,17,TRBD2,ASSLARRTSGRSWDTQY
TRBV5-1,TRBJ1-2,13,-,ASSLGTPEGYGYT
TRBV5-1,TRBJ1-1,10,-,ASSLEGIEAF
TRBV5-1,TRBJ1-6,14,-,ASSLAFGGQNSPLH
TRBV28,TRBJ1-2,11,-,ASSFGPSQGYT
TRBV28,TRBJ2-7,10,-,ASSYDSYEQY
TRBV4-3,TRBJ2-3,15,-,ASSQERLSFRTDTQY
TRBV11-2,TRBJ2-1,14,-,ASSLRSGRSYNEQF
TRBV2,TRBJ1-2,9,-,ASSPPKGYT
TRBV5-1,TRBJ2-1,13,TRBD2,ASSLVGGGPNEQF
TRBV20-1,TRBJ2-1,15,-,SARDRISVVPAEWRF
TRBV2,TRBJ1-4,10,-,ASSVQGVKLF
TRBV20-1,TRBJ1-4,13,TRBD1,SAPVLGTGKEKLF
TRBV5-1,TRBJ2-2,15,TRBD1,ASSLIWGQGNTGELF
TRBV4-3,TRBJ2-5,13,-,ASSQEEDRQETQY
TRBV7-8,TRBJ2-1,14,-,ASSSTGGTGLNEQF